This passage covers 9 T cell receptor beta chains from one sample sequenced in a study of cytomegalovirus exposure and HLA in healthy donors. The PCR ran on 60 Vbeta and 13 Jbeta primers. Only in-frame clones appear in the TCRdb table, and some are missing; sequencing was by immunoSEQ multiplex PCR. The sample has 120,000 or so clones, 77% seen once; the top ten hold about 3.7%. The material sequenced was PBMCs. The source is a human donor in good health.

This clone has a single count. The J gene is TRBJ1-4, the V gene TRBV12-5; possibly TRBD1 for D (5 bases). The CDR3 runs 14 residues. V was clipped by 6 bases and J by 4 bases, with 12 bases between them. Germline loops: CDR1 LGHNT, CDR2 FRNRAP. In DNA, the CDR3 is TGTGCTAGTGGCTCAGGGCAGGGTAATGAAAAACTGTTTTTT. Translated, it gives CASGSGQGNEKLFF. Supplemented by reference TRBV12-5 and TRBJ1-4, the full variable domain reads DARVTQTPRHKVTEMGQEVTMRCQPILGHNTVFWYRQTMMQGLELLAYFRNRAPLDDSGMPKDRFSAEMPDATLATLKIQPSEPRDSAVYFCASGSGQGNEKLFFGSGTQLSVL.

The gene calls are TRBV2 and TRBJ1-2, with D hard to call. V was trimmed by 7 bases and J by 7 bases, leaving 19 bases between them. The CDR3 sequence is 14 residues long. Germline CDR1 reads SNHLY; CDR2 reads FYNNEI. The CDR3 loop is CASNLQPLTGGYTF. DNA of the CDR3: TGTGCCAGCAACCTCCAGCCCCTGACGGGTGGCTACACCTTC.

The rearrangement links TRBV7-9 to TRBJ1-1; D is perhaps TRBD1 (6 bases). Per germline, CDR1 SEHNR and CDR2 FQNEAQ (reference sequence). CDR3 length equals 17 residues. The V end was cut by 3 bases, the J end by 0 bases, with 17 bases between. CDR3 sequence (DNA): TGTGCCAGCAGCTTGAGGCACGGGGGGCGAGTGAACACTGAAGCTTTCTTT. It specifies CASSLRHGGRVNTEAFF.

As DNA, the CDR3 is TGTGCCAGTAGTATAGACGCCTGGCAGGGGGGACAGCCCCAGCATTTT. Translation: CASSIDAWQGGQPQHF. V gene TRBV19 combines with J gene TRBJ1-5, with 7 positions matching TRBD1. The junction had 9 bases not matched to a gene; V was cut back by 0 bases and J by 7 bases. CDR3 length equals 16 residues. Germline CDR1 is LNHDA and CDR2 is SQIVND (reference sequence).

This clone was counted a single time. J is TRBJ2-5 and V is TRBV6-1; tentative D call: TRBD1 (6 bases). Trimming removed 3 bases from V and 5 bases from J, with 13 bases in between. The CDR3 length is 14 residues. From germline, CDR1 is MNHNS and CDR2 SASEGT. The CDR3 DNA reads TGTGCCAGCAGTGACCGGACAGTCGGGGAGACCCAGTACTTC. Its protein is CASSDRTVGETQYF.

As concerns this clone: Germline and junction disagree at one end, which may indicate a read error. The chain carries TRBV7-7 and TRBJ2-2; 7 bases fit TRBD1. The CDR3 covers 17 residues. Germline lookup yields CDR1 SSHAT and CDR2 FNYEAQ (reference sequence). The CDR3 here is CASSPRDRYPHTGELFF. The CDR3 nucleotides read TGTGCTAGCAGCCCCCGGGACAGATACCCCCACACCGGGGAGCTGTTTTTT.

The rearrangement links TRBV4-2 to TRBJ1-2; perhaps TRBD1 as D (6 bases). Germline-derived CDR1 and CDR2 are LGHNA and YNFKEQ. The CDR3 runs 14 residues. The V end was cut by 0 bases, the J end by 8 bases, with 13 bases between. CDR3 amino acids: CASSQDRGRGGYTF. In DNA form, the CDR3 reads TGTGCCAGCAGCCAAGATCGGGGAAGGGGGGGCTACACCTTC.

V is TRBV6-5 and J is TRBJ2-7; 11 bases are shared with TRBD2. The CDR3 covers 16 residues. The V gene's germline CDR1 is MNHEY and CDR2 SVGAGI. The J segment lost 3 bases and the V segment lost 4 bases, leaving 8 bases of the junction unmatched. CDR3 in DNA: TGTGCCAGCAGTTCACTCTCTAGCGGGAGGAGCTACGAGCAGTACTTC. It specifies CASSSLSSGRSYEQYF.

The chain recombines TRBV5-1 with TRBJ1-3; 7 positions agree with TRBD1. CDR3 size: 15 residues. Germline-derived CDR1 and CDR2 are SGHRS and YFSETQ. J lost 3 bases, V lost 4 bases, and 7 bases had no gene match. The CDR3 DNA is TGCGCCAGCAGCCAGCCGGGACAGAATGGAAACACCATATATTTT. Encoded protein: CASSQPGQNGNTIYF.